The entry below describes one T cell receptor (beta chain). The data derive from a study of T cell changes during pregnancy in multiple sclerosis. The V gene's germline CDR1 is SGHTA and CDR2 FQGTGA. Trimming pared 8 bases from V and 7 bases from J, leaving 14 bases between. CDR3 length: 12 amino acids. Assay: immunoSEQ multiplex PCR; the TCRdb copy retains only in-frame clones and omits some. Counted here are under 130,000 clones, 92% occurring once; the ten biggest clones make up about 0.89%. The V and J genes are TRBV7-3 and TRBJ1-2; D unclear. Sequenced material: peripheral blood, taken after pregnancy. The sequence was collected from a female donor with multiple sclerosis, enrolled in a pregnancy study. This CDR3 is CASAGGTGGYTF. The CDR3 DNA reads as TGTGCCAGCGCCGGAGGTACCGGTGGCTACACCTTC.